The 12 T cell receptor beta chains below were found in one sample sequenced in a study of Ad26.COV2.S vaccination and SARS-CoV-2 variants. Documented treatment: some 20 received Ad26.COV2.S at low or high dose, single or two shots; 5 received placebo; per-sample allocation not given. Following the first vaccine or placebo injection, samples were taken on day 63. Clones were sequenced by immunoSEQ multiplex PCR, and TCRdb holds only the in-frame ones, with some missing. The repertoire includes a few hundred thousand clones, around four fifths of them detected once, and about 8% sits in the top ten. The input for sequencing was peripheral blood, taken in a trial of Ad26.COV2.S vaccine versus placebo. Receptor source: a person aged 18 to 59 who received the Ad26.COV2.S COVID-19 vaccine or a placebo.

This clone was picked up one time. V and J are TRBV29-1 and TRBJ1-1, with D uncertain. In germline, CDR1 is SQVTM, CDR2 ANQGSEA. This CDR3 comprises 13 residues. Between the trimmed V and J ends, which lost 3 bases and 6 bases, there was a span of 14 bases. CDR3 nucleotide sequence: TGCAGCGTTGAGAAAAGGCTGCGGGCTGAAGCTTTCTTT. This encodes CSVEKRLRAEAFF.

In this sample, this clone turned up once. V usage is TRBV6-4 and J usage is TRBJ2-5; 9 nucleotides agree with TRBD1. The CDR3 covers 16 residues. Germline V gene sequence: CDR1 MRHNA, CDR2 SNTAGT. Losses at the gene ends were 7 bases for V and 5 bases for J; bases not matched to a gene: 14. The chain's CDR3 is CASIYIRTGEGETQYF. The CDR3, as DNA: TGTGCCAGCATTTACATCCGGACAGGGGAGGGGGAGACCCAGTACTTC.

The genes are TRBV27 and TRBJ1-1, with TRBD1 matching over 8 bases. Germline trimming cut 5 bases from V and 7 bases from J; bases unmatched to any gene: 9. Germline CDR1 is MNHEY and CDR2 is SMNVEV (reference sequence). The CDR3 is 14 residues long. DNA for the CDR3: TGTGCCAGCAGTCCAGACAGGGGTAGAATTGAAGCTTTCTTT. Its translation: CASSPDRGRIEAFF.

V is TRBV6-5 and J is TRBJ2-7, with TRBD2 matching over 9 bases. The CDR3 sequence is 15 residues long. Germline V gives CDR1 MNHEY, CDR2 SVGAGI. The trim removed 0 bases at V and 6 bases at J, leaving 6 bases unmatched. The CDR3 DNA sequence: TGTGCCAGCAGTTACTCTAGCGGGAGTAGTAGCGAGCAGTACTTC. This sequence encodes CASSYSSGSSSEQYF.

Of note for this clone: A much more abundant neighbour one base away suggests this may be a read error. The chain has TRBV7-2 and TRBJ1-6; no firm D call. The CDR3 has 15 residues. Germline values: CDR1 SGHTA, CDR2 FQGNSA. The CDR3, as DNA: TGTGCCAACAGCTTAAACTCGAATTATAATTCACCCCTCCACTTT. Translated, it gives CANSLNSNYNSPLHF.

The J gene is TRBJ2-1, the V gene TRBV29-1; D tentatively reads TRBD1 or TRBD2 (5 bases each). Trimming cost V 6 bases and J 3 bases, with 9 bases left between them. The CDR3 covers 12 residues. The germline CDR1 and CDR2 sequences are SQVTM and ANQGSEA. For the CDR3, the DNA is TGCAGCGTGGGGACGGACTACAATGAGCAGTTCTTC. Amino acid sequence: CSVGTDYNEQFF.

The V and J genes are TRBV6-1 and TRBJ2-7; 8 nucleotides agree with TRBD2. V shed 1 base and J 2 bases; nucleotides not matched to a gene: 4. CDR1 and CDR2 (germline): MNHNS, SASEGT. This CDR3 contains 15 residues. The CDR3 region has the DNA TGTGCCAGCAGTGAAGGTGGCGGGGGGACCTACGAGCAGTACTTC. Translating gives CASSEGGGGTYEQYF.

The chain combines TRBV18 with TRBJ2-5; 9 nucleotides align to TRBD2. Looked up from germline, CDR1 is KGHSH and CDR2 is LQKENI. Germline trimming cut 1 base from V and 4 bases from J; bases unmatched to any gene: 4. The CDR3 has 15 amino acids. The CDR3 bases are TGTGCCAGCTCACCACTAGCGGGAGTGGTAGAGACCCAGTACTTC. Amino acid sequence: CASSPLAGVVETQYF.

This chain uses TRBV18 with TRBJ2-4; 10 bases map to TRBD2. The V gene's germline CDR1 is KGHSH and CDR2 LQKENI. J gave up 0 bases and V 3 bases, and 5 bases lay outside the gene matches. This CDR3 has 17 residues. The CDR3: CASSPLAGVLAKNIQYF. The CDR3 DNA follows: TGTGCCAGCTCACCCCTAGCGGGGGTTCTAGCCAAAAACATTCAGTACTTC.

This chain connects TRBV9 to TRBJ2-5; the match to TRBD2 covers 7 bases. CDR1 is SGDLS, CDR2 YYNGEE, per germline. The CDR3 consists of 16 residues. After removal of 4 bases from V and 2 bases from J, the junction contained 11 bases not matched to a gene. Here the CDR3 DNA reads TGTGCCAGCAGCCCACCGACCGGGAGGCCTCAAGAGACCCAGTACTTC. Translated: CASSPPTGRPQETQYF. The whole variable domain, filled in from reference TRBV9 and TRBJ2-5, reads DSGVTQTPKHLITATGQRVTLRCSPRSGDLSVYWYQQSLDQGLQFLIQYYNGEERAKGNILERFSAQQFPDLHSELNLSSLELGDSALYFCASSPPTGRPQETQYFGPGTRLLVL.

This clone was seen only once. V usage is TRBV5-5 and J usage is TRBJ1-1; TRBD1 aligns across 7 bases. CDR1 and CDR2 from the germline V gene are SGHKS and YYEKEE (reference sequence). The V segment lost 0 bases and the J segment 1 base; nucleotides outside the gene matches: 6. This CDR3 has 16 amino acids. The CDR3 reads CASSLAPGTANTEAFF. The CDR3 DNA is TGTGCCAGCAGCTTGGCCCCCGGGACAGCGAACACTGAAGCTTTCTTT.

This clone appeared a single time. The rearrangement uses TRBV4-2 and TRBJ1-2; D gene uncertain. V lost 3 bases and J lost 5, with 7 bases in between. The CDR3 consists of 12 residues. Germline V lookup: CDR1 LGHNA, CDR2 YNFKEQ. The CDR3 region has the DNA TGTGCCAGCAGCCATGGACTGTATGGCTACACCTTC. It specifies CASSHGLYGYTF.